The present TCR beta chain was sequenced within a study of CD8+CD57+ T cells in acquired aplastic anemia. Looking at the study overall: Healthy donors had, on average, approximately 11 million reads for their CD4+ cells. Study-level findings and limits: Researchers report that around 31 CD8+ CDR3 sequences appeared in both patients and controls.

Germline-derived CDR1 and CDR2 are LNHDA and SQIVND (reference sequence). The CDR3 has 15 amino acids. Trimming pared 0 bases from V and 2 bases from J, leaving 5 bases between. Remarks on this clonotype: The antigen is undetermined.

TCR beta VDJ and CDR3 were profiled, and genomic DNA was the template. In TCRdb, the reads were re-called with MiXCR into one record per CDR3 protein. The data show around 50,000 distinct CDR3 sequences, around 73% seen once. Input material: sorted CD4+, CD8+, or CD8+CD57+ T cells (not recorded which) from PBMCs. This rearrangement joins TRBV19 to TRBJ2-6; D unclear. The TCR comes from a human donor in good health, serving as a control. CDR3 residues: CASSIDSAGANVLTF. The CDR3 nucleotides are TGTGCCAGTAGTATAGATTCAGCTGGGGCCAACGTCCTGACTTTC.